The present T cell receptor beta chain was sequenced within a study of T cell repertoires in ileal Crohn's disease. Study-level information: All patients had surgery for stricturing (around 60%) or penetrating (around 40%) disease.

Method: immunoSEQ multiplex PCR; TCRdb's copy keeps in-frame clones and lacks some. This table has roughly 4,800 clones, about 81% appearing once. Germline lookup yields CDR1 ENHRY and CDR2 SYGVKD. This CDR3 comprises 13 residues. The junction had 7 bases not matched to a gene; V was cut back by 5 bases and J by 7 bases. The receptor was derived from an adult with Crohn's disease. The V gene is TRBV10-3, the J gene TRBJ1-2, with 7 nucleotides matching TRBD1. The source material was ileal tissue. CDR3 residues: CAISSQGEVGYTF. The CDR3 coding sequence is TGTGCCATCAGTTCCCAGGGGGAGGTTGGCTACACCTTC.